These 5 T cell receptor beta chains share one sample of origin, sequenced in a study of blood T cell repertoires in COVID-19. Measured with immunoSEQ multiplex PCR; TCRdb has only the in-frame clones, and not every one. The sample carries 200,000 to 250,000 clones, roughly nine tenths recorded once. Sequences were obtained from PBMCs or T cells enriched from blood (not recorded which). These receptors all come from a man younger than 40 who had recovered from COVID-19.

V is TRBV12-3 or TRBV12-4 and J is TRBJ1-2, with D possibly TRBD1 on 5 matching bases. V was pared by 5 bases and J by 8 bases, with 12 bases between. There are 12 residues in the CDR3. The CDR3, as DNA: TGTGCCAGCAGTATCCAAGGGGTCGGCTACACCTTC. The encoded protein is CASSIQGVGYTF.

The chain couples TRBV6-4 to TRBJ2-7; TRBD2 agrees at 9 bases. Germline CDR1 and CDR2: MRHNA and SNTAGT. The CDR3 consists of 16 residues. V trimming: 2 bases; J trimming: 3 bases; junction bases outside the gene matches: 8. In nucleotides, the CDR3 is TGTGCCAGCAGTGACCGGGGGGTAGCGGGGGTCTACGAGCAGTACTTC. It translates to CASSDRGVAGVYEQYF.

This chain connects TRBV4-2 to TRBJ1-5, with D possibly being TRBD1 (5 bases). V shed 0 bases and J shed 6 bases, with 15 bases lying between them. CDR1 LGHNA and CDR2 YNFKEQ come from the germline V gene. The length of the CDR3 is 16 residues. The CDR3 DNA is TGTGCCAGCAGCCAAGATTGGCCAGGGCCCCCTCAGCCCCAGCATTTT. Amino acid sequence: CASSQDWPGPPQPQHF.

This sequence joins TRBV6-5 and TRBJ1-3; D unresolved. Deletions cut 7 bases from V and 4 bases from J, with 11 bases between. Germline CDR1 reads MNHEY; CDR2 reads SVGAGI. The CDR3 contains 13 residues. This CDR3 reads CASMTGLGNTIYF. In nucleotides, the CDR3 is TGTGCCAGCATGACGGGGTTAGGAAACACCATATATTTT.

This chain uses TRBV9 with TRBJ1-6, with D unresolved. Per germline, CDR1 SGDLS and CDR2 YYNGEE. The CDR3 spans 15 residues. V was shortened by 3 bases and J by 0 bases, with 7 bases between the two germline ends. The CDR3 DNA reads TGTGCCAGCAGCGCTATAAGCTCCTATAATTCACCCCTCCACTTT. Translated, it gives CASSAISSYNSPLHF.